This entry lists 24 T cell receptor beta chains sequenced from one sample in a study of T cell repertoires in cytomegalovirus infection. TCRdb reprocessed the reads with MiXCR, giving one entry per CDR3 protein. Among 830,000 or so distinct CDR3 sequences listed, approximately 29% were seen once. Their recognized antigens are unknown. The input for sequencing was cultured CD8+ T cells from PBMCs, taken from culture after CMV antigen stimulation. The receptors derive from a human donor in good health (CMV status not recorded). Some clones in this sample may be carry-over from other donors' samples.

To note about this clonotype: This could be a read error, since a much larger clone is one nucleotide away. This rearrangement joins TRBV7-9 to TRBJ2-2; D may be TRBD1 or TRBD2 (5 bases each). Germline V gene sequence: CDR1 SEHNR, CDR2 FQNEAQ (reference sequence). The length of the CDR3 is 14 residues. CDR3 bases: TGTGCCAGCAGCCCAGGGCCGGACACCGGGGAGCCGTTTTTT. Its protein product is CASSPGPDTGEPFF.

This clonotype was seen a handful of times. The CDR3 spells CAISVGQGAEAFF. DNA of the CDR3: TGTGCCATCAGTGTAGGACAGGGGGCGGAAGCTTTCTTT. The rearrangement links TRBV10-3 to TRBJ1-1; 11 bases line up with TRBD1. CDR3 size: 13 residues. The V and J ends lost 4 bases and 8 bases, in that order; junction bases with no gene match: 3. Germline V gives CDR1 ENHRY, CDR2 SYGVKD.

This clonotype came up many times. The genes are TRBV12-3 or TRBV12-4 and TRBJ2-7, with D possibly matching TRBD1 (6 bases). V gave up 5 bases and J gave up 3 bases, with 17 bases separating them. This CDR3 contains 15 residues. CDR3 DNA sequence: TGTGCCAGCAGTCCCACAGGGAAGATACGCTACGAGCAGTACGTC. The encoded protein is CASSPTGKIRYEQYV.

This chain joins TRBV7-4 and TRBJ2-1; D is ambiguous. V was pared by 5 bases and J by 7 bases, with 9 bases between. There are 12 residues in the CDR3. Germline CDR1 is SGHVT and CDR2 is SQSDAQ. In DNA, the CDR3 is TGTGCCAGCAGCGACATAGGGAATGAGCAGTTCTTC. It translates to CASSDIGNEQFF.

The chain uses TRBV6-5 and TRBJ2-1; TRBD1 matches at 8 bases. In germline, CDR1 is MNHEY, CDR2 SVGAGI. This CDR3 contains 17 residues. The V gene end was trimmed by 0 bases and the J gene end by 8 bases; junction bases not matched to a gene: 12. CDR3 in DNA: TGTGCCAGCAGTTACTCGATTGCAGGGGGCGCGGTTGATGAGCAGTTCTTC. Its protein product is CASSYSIAGGAVDEQFF.

The genes are TRBV6-2 or TRBV6-3 and TRBJ1-1, with D unclear. CDR3 length equals 15 residues. V lost 2 bases and J lost 5, with 15 bases in between. The germline CDR1 and CDR2 sequences are MNHEY and SVGEGT. Here the CDR3 reads CASSYPWGSQTEAFF. DNA for the CDR3: TGTGCCAGCAGTTACCCCTGGGGTTCGCAGACTGAAGCTTTCTTT.

This chain joins TRBV12-3 or TRBV12-4 and TRBJ2-5; tentative D call: TRBD1 (5 bases). With 4 bases removed from V and 2 bases from J, the gap between germline ends came to 14 bases. The CDR3 has 15 residues. The CDR3 spells CASSSSTQGQETQYF. The CDR3 bases are TGTGCCAGCAGTTCCTCGACCCAGGGACAAGAGACCCAGTACTTC.

This clonotype was seen more than once but under ten times. The V and J genes are TRBV7-3 and TRBJ2-5; maybe TRBD2 (6 bases). The CDR3 runs 14 residues. Trimming pared 5 bases from V and 4 bases from J, leaving 14 bases between. CDR1 is SGHTA, CDR2 FQGTGA, per germline. The DNA of the CDR3 is TGTGCCAGCAGCCCACCAACCGGGAGAGAGACCCAGTACTTC. Translating it yields CASSPPTGRETQYF.

Of note for this clonotype: Given a much more abundant clone one base away, this may be a read error. As DNA, the CDR3 is TGTGTCAGCAGCTACCAGGGGAGCGAGCAGTACTTC. Its translation is CVSSYQGSEQYF. The V and J genes are TRBV7-2 and TRBJ2-7; D is possibly TRBD1 (6 bases). The CDR3 extends over 12 amino acids. Germline CDR1 reads SGHTA; CDR2 reads FQGNSA.

This clonotype was found a few times. The chain's CDR3 is CASSGSSGYNEQFF. The CDR3 region has the DNA TGTGCCAGCAGTGGTTCTAGCGGATACAATGAGCAGTTCTTC. The chain employs TRBV2 and TRBJ2-1, with 7 bases that match TRBD2. Germline V gene sequence: CDR1 SNHLY, CDR2 FYNNEI. J lost 4 bases, V lost 4 bases, and 4 bases had no gene match. CDR3 size: 14 residues.

The J gene is TRBJ2-1, the V gene TRBV9; D gene unclear. Per the germline V gene, CDR1 is SGDLS and CDR2 is YYNGEE. The CDR3 covers 13 residues. The germline V and J ends were trimmed by 0 bases and 7 bases, with 8 bases remaining between them. This CDR3 is CASSVGSSNEQFF. CDR3 nucleotide sequence: TGTGCCAGCAGCGTAGGCTCTTCGAATGAGCAGTTCTTC.

The V and J genes are TRBV4-1 and TRBJ1-2; 8 nucleotides line up with TRBD1. V lost 1 base, J lost 5 bases, and 6 bases stayed unmatched. The CDR3 length is 15 residues. Germline CDR1 reads MGHRA; CDR2 reads YSYEKL. As DNA, the CDR3 is TGCGCCAGCAGCCAAGTGAGCAGGGGGCTTTATGGCTACACCTTC. This translates into CASSQVSRGLYGYTF.

This clonotype was observed many times. V is TRBV7-8 and J is TRBJ1-1, with TRBD1 identical over 10 bases. The junction had 9 bases not matched to a gene; V was cut back by 5 bases and J by 3 bases. This CDR3 is 16 amino acids long. Germline loops: CDR1 SGHVS, CDR2 FQNEAQ. DNA for the CDR3: TGTGCCAGCAGCCCTCGGACAGGGGGACTCCACACTGAAGCTTTCTTT. Translation: CASSPRTGGLHTEAFF.

The chain recombines TRBV11-1 with TRBJ2-1; a possible D gene is TRBD2 (6 bases). Trimming pared 5 bases from V and 0 bases from J, leaving 17 bases between. The CDR3 extends over 17 amino acids. Germline values: CDR1 SGHAT, CDR2 FQDESV (reference sequence). CDR3 in DNA: TGTGCCAGCAGCCTCCGGGCTAGCGTTAGCTCCTACAATGAGCAGTTCTTC. Protein: CASSLRASVSSYNEQFF.

The chain combines TRBV12-3 or TRBV12-4 with TRBJ2-6; 12 nucleotides line up with TRBD1. Trimming took 3 bases from V and 4 from J; bases not matched to a gene: 4. CDR3 length: 17 amino acids. CDR3 nucleotides: TGTGCCAGCAGTTTTACGGGACAGGGGGCAGGGGCCAACGTCCTGACTTTC. Residues: CASSFTGQGAGANVLTF.

In its sample, this clonotype was seen many times. The V and J genes are TRBV7-8 and TRBJ2-7, with D perhaps TRBD1 or TRBD2 (5 bases each). The germline V gene has CDR1 SGHVS and CDR2 FQNEAQ. Trimming stripped 5 bases from V and 3 bases from J, with 17 bases between. The CDR3 covers 15 residues. CDR3 sequence reads: CASSTAGTRNYEQYF. The CDR3 DNA follows: TGTGCCAGCAGCACGGCCGGGACCCGGAACTACGAGCAGTACTTC. Full variable domain (missing parts from reference TRBV7-8 and TRBJ2-7): GAGVSQSPRYKVAKRGQDVALRCDPISGHVSLFWYQQALGQGPEFLTYFQNEAQLDKSGLPSDRFFAERPEGSVSTLKIQRTQQEDSAVYLCASSTAGTRNYEQYFGPGTRLTVT.

This clonotype was counted between two and nine times. CDR3 DNA sequence: TGTGCCAGCTGGGGCGGTTCCACTGAAGCTTTCTTT. Encoded protein: CASWGGSTEAFF. J is TRBJ1-1 and V is TRBV7-9; D may be TRBD1 (5 bases). CDR3 length equals 12 residues. CDR1 is SEHNR, CDR2 FQNEAQ, per germline (reference sequence). V dropped 8 bases and J dropped 4 bases, with 11 bases sitting between them.

In DNA, the CDR3 is TGCGCCAGCAGCCAAGATGGGACAGGGGCTATCCATCAGCCCCAGCATTTT. Residues: CASSQDGTGAIHQPQHF. The chain recombines TRBV4-3 with TRBJ1-5; 10 bases fit TRBD1. Per the germline V gene, CDR1 is LGHNA and CDR2 is YSLEER. V dropped 0 bases and J dropped 5; count of bases not matched to a gene: 7. This CDR3 has 17 amino acids.

V gene TRBV2 combines with J gene TRBJ1-4; TRBD1 might be the D (6 bases). Germline CDR1 is SNHLY and CDR2 is FYNNEI. Between the trimmed V and J ends, which lost 8 bases and 10 bases, there was a span of 11 bases. This CDR3 has 11 amino acids. The CDR3, as DNA: TGTGCCAGCGGGGGCGGCGGAAAACTGTTTTTT. Protein: CASGGGGKLFF.

V and J are TRBV4-1 and TRBJ1-6; D uncertain. The CDR3 loop spans 15 amino acids. V was trimmed by 0 bases and J by 9 bases, leaving 12 bases between them. The germline V gene encodes CDR1 MGHRA and CDR2 YSYEKL. The CDR3 DNA is TGCGCCAGCAGCCAAGATCAGGCCTCGGGTTCACCCCTCCACTTT. Translated: CASSQDQASGSPLHF.

The rearrangement links TRBV6-5 to TRBJ1-2; D not resolved. The CDR3 totals 16 residues. CDR1 is MNHEY, CDR2 SVGAGI, per germline. The ends were cut back, 0 bases at V and 5 bases at J, with 16 bases in the middle. The CDR3 nucleotides read TGTGCCAGCAGTTACTCGCGGTACAGCGAACCGTATGGCTACACCTTC. Translated, it gives CASSYSRYSEPYGYTF.

This clonotype was seen repeatedly, ten times or more. The chain joins TRBV15 to TRBJ2-7; 8 bases fit TRBD1. Germline V gives CDR1 LNHNV, CDR2 YYDKDF (reference sequence). J gave up 0 bases and V 5 bases, and 3 bases lay outside the gene matches. This CDR3 is 14 amino acids long. The CDR3 DNA reads TGTGCCACCAGCCGGGGACAGGCCTCCTACGAGCAGTACTTC. Its protein product is CATSRGQASYEQYF.

The chain uses TRBV4-1 and TRBJ1-3; TRBD1 matches 9 bases. Germline trimming cut 0 bases from V and 0 bases from J; bases unmatched to any gene: 0. There are 16 residues in the CDR3. The germline CDR1 and CDR2 sequences are MGHRA and YSYEKL. The CDR3 loop reads CASSQEDRGSGNTIYF. The CDR3 region has the DNA TGCGCCAGCAGCCAAGAGGACAGGGGCTCTGGAAACACCATATATTTT.

This sequence joins TRBV7-9 and TRBJ1-2; 8 bases line up with TRBD1. The CDR3 loop spans 12 amino acids. CDR1 and CDR2 (germline): SEHNR, FQNEAQ (reference sequence). The J segment lost 7 bases and the V segment lost 7 bases, leaving 5 bases of the junction unmatched. The CDR3 sequence: CASTTQGGGYTF. CDR3 nucleotide sequence: TGTGCCAGCACAACACAGGGGGGTGGCTACACCTTC.